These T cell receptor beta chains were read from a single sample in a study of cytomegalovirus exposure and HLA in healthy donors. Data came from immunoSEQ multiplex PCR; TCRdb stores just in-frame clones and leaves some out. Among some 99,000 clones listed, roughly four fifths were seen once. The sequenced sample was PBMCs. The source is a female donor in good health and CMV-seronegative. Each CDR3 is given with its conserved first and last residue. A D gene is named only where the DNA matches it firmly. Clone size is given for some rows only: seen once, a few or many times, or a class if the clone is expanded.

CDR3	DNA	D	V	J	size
CASRPVVNEQFF	TGTGCCAGCAGACCCGTAGTCAATGAGCAGTTCTTC	NA	TRBV6-1	TRBJ2-1	few
CASSQTILAGGSYNEQFF	TGCGCCAGCAGCCAAACAATACTAGCGGGAGGCTCCTACAATGAGCAGTTCTTC	TRBD2	TRBV4-3	TRBJ2-1	NA
CASSTTGSGYGYTF	TGTGCCAGCAGTACGACAGGATCCGGCTATGGCTACACCTTC	NA	TRBV6-5	TRBJ1-2	NA
CASSLEVRGIAGELFF	TGTGCCAGCAGCTTAGAGGTTCGGGGAATAGCCGGGGAGCTGTTTTTT	NA	TRBV11-3	TRBJ2-2	NA
CASSTPGSYEQYF	TGCGCCAGCAGCACGCCAGGGTCCTACGAGCAGTACTTC	NA	TRBV5-1	TRBJ2-7	NA
CASSHTGEQETQYF	TGCGCCAGCAGCCATACAGGGGAACAAGAGACCCAGTACTTC	TRBD1	TRBV5-1	TRBJ2-5	NA
CASSLRQTYSGPYYEQYF	TGTGCCAGCAGTTTACGCCAGACCTATTCTGGTCCTTACTACGAGCAGTACTTC	NA	TRBV27	TRBJ2-7	few
CASSFGGQYGYTF	TGTGCCAGCAGTTTCGGGGGGCAGTACGGCTACACCTTC	NA	TRBV28	TRBJ1-2	NA
CASSPDVTHNNEKLFF	TGTGCCAGCAGCCCGGATGTGACACACAATAATGAAAAACTGTTTTTT	NA	TRBV5-5	TRBJ1-4	NA
CASSSPRAFLSTDTQYF	TGTGCCAGCAGTTCCCCGCGGGCCTTCCTTAGCACAGATACGCAGTATTTT	NA	TRBV28	TRBJ2-3	once
CASSPNIPNTATKNTEAFF	TGTGCCAGTAGTCCAAACATCCCCAACACGGCGACTAAGAACACTGAAGCTTTCTTT	NA	TRBV19	TRBJ1-1	NA
CASSRPFSNQPQHF	TGTGCCAGCTCACGGCCGTTTAGCAATCAGCCCCAGCATTTT	NA	TRBV18	TRBJ1-5	once
CASSLGANTEAFF	TGTGCCAGCAGCCTCGGTGCGAACACTGAAGCTTTCTTT	NA	TRBV6-6	TRBJ1-1	few
CAWRVKGAPSGELFF	TGTGCCTGGAGGGTGAAGGGGGCGCCGTCCGGGGAGCTGTTTTTT	TRBD1	TRBV30	TRBJ2-2	once
CASSLLTGAPNTEAFF	TGCGCCAGCAGCTTACTAACAGGGGCCCCGAACACTGAAGCTTTCTTT	TRBD1	TRBV5-1	TRBJ1-1	NA
CASSASGRTTDTQYF	TGTGCCAGCAGCGCCAGCGGGAGGACTACAGATACGCAGTATTTT	TRBD2	TRBV9	TRBJ2-3	few
CASSLAAGSNEKLFF	TGCGCCAGCAGCTTGGCCGCAGGGTCTAATGAAAAACTGTTTTTT	NA	TRBV5-1	TRBJ1-4	NA
CASSLAGGHQPQHF	TGCGCCAGCAGCTTGGCCGGTGGTCATCAGCCCCAGCATTTT	NA	TRBV5-1	TRBJ1-5	NA
CASADGLAGVDTQYF	TGTGCCAGTGCGGACGGGCTAGCGGGGGTAGATACGCAGTATTTT	TRBD2	TRBV27	TRBJ2-3	NA
CASSPSTWGGNIQYF	TGTGCCAGCAGCCCAAGTACGTGGGGGGGAAACATTCAGTACTTC	TRBD2	TRBV7-9	TRBJ2-4	NA
CARSLGTSSYNEQFF	TGTGCCAGAAGCTTGGGGACTAGCTCCTACAATGAGCAGTTCTTC	TRBD2	TRBV5-3	TRBJ2-1	NA
CASSPPRTGVSYNEQFF	TGTGCCAGCTCACCACCCAGGACAGGGGTTTCCTACAATGAGCAGTTCTTC	TRBD1	TRBV18	TRBJ2-1	once
CASSPPNSGVGGELFF	TGTGCCAGCTCACCCCCGAATTCAGGGGTTGGCGGGGAGCTGTTTTTT	NA	TRBV18	TRBJ2-2	once
CSSSLVPGEQFF	TGTTCCAGCAGCTTAGTACCGGGTGAGCAGTTCTTC	NA	TRBV7-9	TRBJ2-1	NA
CASSSGTDLYEQYF	TGTGCCAGCAGCTCCGGGACAGACCTCTACGAGCAGTACTTC	TRBD1	TRBV5-5	TRBJ2-7	NA
CASSSRAGSETQYF	TGTGCCAGCAGTTCTCGGGCAGGGTCGGAGACCCAGTACTTC	NA	TRBV27	TRBJ2-5	few
CASSVGGWEGPQETQYF	TGTGCCAGCAGCGTAGGAGGGTGGGAGGGACCTCAAGAGACCCAGTACTTC	TRBD2	TRBV9	TRBJ2-5	NA
CASSLYQGFYNSPLHF	TGTGCCAGCAGTTTATATCAGGGATTCTATAATTCACCCCTCCACTTT	NA	TRBV27	TRBJ1-6	NA
CASSDPMISGDTYNEQFF	TGTGCCAGCAGTGATCCCATGATTAGCGGGGATACCTACAATGAGCAGTTCTTC	TRBD2	TRBV2	TRBJ2-1	few
CASSQGQGAGGGYTF	TGTGCCAGCTCGCAAGGACAGGGGGCAGGTGGTGGCTACACCTTC	TRBD1	TRBV18	TRBJ1-2	NA
CASSQDLASGPYEQYF	TGTGCCAGCAGCCAAGATCTGGCTAGCGGACCCTACGAGCAGTACTTC	TRBD2	TRBV4-2	TRBJ2-7	NA
CASSQDLGQGFTNYGYTF	TGCGCCAGCAGCCAAGATCTGGGACAGGGGTTTACTAACTATGGCTACACCTTC	TRBD1	TRBV4-1	TRBJ1-2	NA
CASSSHDTRYRGNEQFF	TGTGCCAGCAGCTCCCATGACACCCGGTACAGGGGGAATGAGCAGTTCTTC	TRBD1	TRBV11-2	TRBJ2-1	NA
CASSGGTSRFGSQETQYF	TGTGCCAGCAGTGGGGGGACTAGCCGATTTGGGTCCCAAGAGACCCAGTACTTC	TRBD2	TRBV28	TRBJ2-5	NA
CASTTGYGYTF	TGTGCCAGCACGACGGGCTATGGCTACACCTTC	NA	TRBV28	TRBJ1-2	NA
CASSVDRMNTGELFF	TGTGCCAGCAGCGTGGACAGGATGAACACCGGGGAGCTGTTTTTT	TRBD1	TRBV11-3	TRBJ2-2	NA
CASSTSGRPAGELFF	TGTGCCAGTTCAACTAGCGGGAGACCAGCCGGGGAGCTGTTTTTT	TRBD2	TRBV19	TRBJ2-2	NA
CAIRDRDSNQPQHF	TGTGCCATCCGGGACAGGGATAGCAATCAGCCCCAGCATTTT	TRBD1	TRBV10-3	TRBJ1-5	NA
CASSSKGQNTGELFF	TGTGCCAGCAGCTCCAAGGGGCAGAACACCGGGGAGCTGTTTTTT	NA	TRBV11-3	TRBJ2-2	few
CASSQDPSGSTDTQYF	TGTGCCAGCAGCCAAGATCCTAGCGGGAGTACAGATACGCAGTATTTT	TRBD2	TRBV4-2	TRBJ2-3	NA
CASSLSGQGANIQYF	TGTGCCAGCAGTTTATCAGGACAGGGGGCGAACATTCAGTACTTC	TRBD1	TRBV28	TRBJ2-4	NA
CASSLFPKGPKGETQYF	TGTGCCAGCAGCTTATTCCCTAAGGGCCCGAAGGGGGAGACCCAGTACTTC	NA	TRBV11-2	TRBJ2-5	NA
CASSQGQPFDTEAFF	TGTGCCAGCAGTCAGGGACAGCCTTTCGACACTGAAGCTTTCTTT	TRBD1	TRBV6-5	TRBJ1-1	few
CASMRQINTEAFF	TGTGCCAGCATGCGACAGATTAACACTGAAGCTTTCTTT	NA	TRBV2	TRBJ1-1	NA
CASSLIDRENTEAFF	TGTGCCAGCAGTTTAATCGATCGGGAGAACACTGAAGCTTTCTTT	NA	TRBV28	TRBJ1-1	NA
CASSRGLAGGLAKNIQYF	TGTGCCAGCAGCCGGGGACTAGCGGGGGGCCTAGCCAAAAACATTCAGTACTTC	TRBD2	TRBV14	TRBJ2-4	NA
CASSRAGLLSTDTQYF	TGTGCCAGCTCTCGGGCCGGACTCTTGAGCACAGATACGCAGTATTTT	NA	TRBV18	TRBJ2-3	NA
CASSPDGTGYFF	TGTGCCAGCAGCCCGGATGGGACAGGGTACTTCTTC	TRBD1	TRBV5-5	TRBJ2-1	NA
CASSGQPNYGYTF	TGTGCCAGCTCGGGACAGCCCAACTATGGCTACACCTTC	TRBD1	TRBV10-3	TRBJ1-2	NA
CASSMGQGSNQPQHF	TGTGCCAGTAGTATGGGACAGGGGAGCAATCAGCCCCAGCATTTT	TRBD1	TRBV19	TRBJ1-5	NA
CASSSGDTQYF	TGTGCCAGCAGTTCGGGAGATACGCAGTATTTT	NA	TRBV6-5	TRBJ2-3	NA
CASSPQPTGAYGYTF	TGTGCCAGCTCACCACAACCAACAGGGGCCTATGGCTACACCTTC	TRBD1	TRBV18	TRBJ1-2	once
CASSLLDRTNIQYF	TGTGCCAGCTCCCTTCTGGACAGGACGAACATTCAGTACTTC	TRBD1	TRBV18	TRBJ2-4	NA
CASSVVGGGVTNTGELFF	TGTGCCAGCAGCGTAGTAGGAGGGGGGGTTACGAACACCGGGGAGCTGTTTTTT	NA	TRBV9	TRBJ2-2	once
CASSPRRTTDTQYF	TGTGCCAGCAGTCCACGACGGACTACAGATACGCAGTATTTT	NA	TRBV28	TRBJ2-3	few
CASSYMGLNQPQHF	TGTGCCAGCAGTTATATGGGCCTAAATCAGCCCCAGCATTTT	NA	TRBV6-6	TRBJ1-5	NA
CAIGRGDTQYF	TGTGCTATAGGAAGGGGGGATACGCAGTATTTT	NA	TRBV25-1	TRBJ2-3	NA
CASSRGGPGANVLTF	TGTGCCAGTAGTCGGGGGGGTCCCGGGGCCAACGTCCTGACTTTC	TRBD2	TRBV19	TRBJ2-6	few
CASSLLQGNTYNEQFF	TGTGCCAGCAGCCTTCTTCAGGGGAACACCTACAATGAGCAGTTCTTC	NA	TRBV28	TRBJ2-1	NA